The 4 T cell receptor beta chains presented below share a single source sample, sequenced in a study of monozygotic twins with inflammatory bowel disease. TCRdb reprocessed the 5' RACE reads and reports one entry per CDR3 protein, with no DNA. The listing contains roughly 100,000 distinct CDR3 sequences. Material for sequencing was blood. The source of these receptors is a human donor with ulcerative colitis or Crohn's disease, or a healthy co-twin of an affected twin (not recorded which).

The gene calls are TRBV7-9 and TRBJ2-7. The CDR3 totals 14 residues. The germline CDR1 and CDR2 sequences are SEHNR and FQNEAQ (reference sequence). This CDR3 is CASSLEVTAYEQYF.

CDR3 loop: CASSQGRLAGVRGAYEQYF. J is TRBJ2-7 and V is TRBV3-1; TCRdb's assignment of TRBD2 cannot be checked, as there is no DNA. The CDR3 loop spans 19 amino acids. Germline loops: CDR1 LGHDT, CDR2 YNNKEL (reference sequence).

The genes are TRBV20-1 and TRBJ2-1; TCRdb calls TRBD1, which cannot be checked without DNA. The CDR3 runs to 15 residues. Germline V gives CDR1 DFQATT, CDR2 SNEGSKA (reference sequence). Here the CDR3 reads CSATQTGAVHNEQFF.

This chain links TRBV28 with TRBJ2-5; the TCRdb call, TRBD1, lacks DNA for checking. CDR1 and CDR2 (germline): MDHEN, SYDVKM. The length of the CDR3 is 21 residues. The CDR3 is CASSSFPQGWVGAPPQETQYF.